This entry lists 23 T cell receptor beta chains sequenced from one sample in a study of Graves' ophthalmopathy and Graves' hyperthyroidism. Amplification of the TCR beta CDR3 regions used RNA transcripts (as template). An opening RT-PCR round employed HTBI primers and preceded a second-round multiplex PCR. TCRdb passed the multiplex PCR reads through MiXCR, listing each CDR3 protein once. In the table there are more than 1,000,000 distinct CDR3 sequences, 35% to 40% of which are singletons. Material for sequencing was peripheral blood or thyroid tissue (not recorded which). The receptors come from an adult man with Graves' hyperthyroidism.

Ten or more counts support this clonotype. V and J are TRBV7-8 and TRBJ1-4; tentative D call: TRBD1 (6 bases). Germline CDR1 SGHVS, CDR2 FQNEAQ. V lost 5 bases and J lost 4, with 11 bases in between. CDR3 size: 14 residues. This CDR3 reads CASSIGQNNEKLFF. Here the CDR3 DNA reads TGTGCCAGCAGCATTGGACAGAATAATGAAAAACTGTTTTTT.

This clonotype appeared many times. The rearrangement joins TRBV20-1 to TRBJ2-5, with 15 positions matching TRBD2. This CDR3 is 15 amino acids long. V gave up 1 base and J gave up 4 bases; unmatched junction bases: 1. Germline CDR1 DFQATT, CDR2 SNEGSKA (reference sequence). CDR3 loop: CSARVGLAGGETQYF. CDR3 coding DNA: TGCAGTGCTAGAGTGGGACTAGCGGGAGGAGAGACCCAGTACTTC.

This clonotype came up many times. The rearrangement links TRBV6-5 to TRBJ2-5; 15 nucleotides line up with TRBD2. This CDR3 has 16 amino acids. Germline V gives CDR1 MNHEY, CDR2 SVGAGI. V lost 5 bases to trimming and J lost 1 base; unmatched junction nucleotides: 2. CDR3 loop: CASSGLAGGSQETQYF. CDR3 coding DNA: TGTGCCAGCAGTGGACTAGCGGGAGGGTCCCAAGAGACCCAGTACTTC.

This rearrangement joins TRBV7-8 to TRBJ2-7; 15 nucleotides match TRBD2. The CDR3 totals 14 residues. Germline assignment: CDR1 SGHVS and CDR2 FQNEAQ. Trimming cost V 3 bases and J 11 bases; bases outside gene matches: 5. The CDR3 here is CASSFSGTSGRKYF. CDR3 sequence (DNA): TGTGCCAGCAGCTTCTCCGGGACTAGCGGGAGGAAGTACTTC. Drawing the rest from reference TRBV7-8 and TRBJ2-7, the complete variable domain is GAGVSQSPRYKVAKRGQDVALRCDPISGHVSLFWYQQALGQGPEFLTYFQNEAQLDKSGLPSDRFFAERPEGSVSTLKIQRTQQEDSAVYLCASSFSGTSGRKYFGPGTRLTVT.

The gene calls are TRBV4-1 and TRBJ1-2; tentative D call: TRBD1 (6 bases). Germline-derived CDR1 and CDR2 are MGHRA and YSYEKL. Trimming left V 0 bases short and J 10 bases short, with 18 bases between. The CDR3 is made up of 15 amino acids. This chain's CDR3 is CASSQDQGTVWDYTF. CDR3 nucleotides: TGCGCCAGCAGCCAAGATCAGGGGACTGTATGGGACTACACCTTC.

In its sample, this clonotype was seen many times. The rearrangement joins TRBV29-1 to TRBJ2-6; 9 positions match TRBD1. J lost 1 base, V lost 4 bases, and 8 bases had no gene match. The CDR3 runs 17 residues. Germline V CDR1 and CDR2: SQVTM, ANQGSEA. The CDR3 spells CSVVSRDRASGANVLTF. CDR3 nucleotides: TGCAGCGTTGTCTCTCGGGACAGGGCTTCTGGGGCCAACGTCCTGACTTTC.

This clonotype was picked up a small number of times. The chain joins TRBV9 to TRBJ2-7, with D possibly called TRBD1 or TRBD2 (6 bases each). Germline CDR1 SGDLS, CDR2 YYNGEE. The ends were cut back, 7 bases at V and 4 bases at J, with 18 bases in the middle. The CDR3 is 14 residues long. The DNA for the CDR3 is TGTGCCAGCTCACAAGGGGGGAGTGCTTACGAGCAGTACTTC. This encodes CASSQGGSAYEQYF.

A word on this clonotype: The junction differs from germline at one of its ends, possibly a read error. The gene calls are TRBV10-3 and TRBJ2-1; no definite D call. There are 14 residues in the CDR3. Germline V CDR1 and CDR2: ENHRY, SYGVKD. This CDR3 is CATSDMSSYNEQFF. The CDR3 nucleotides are TGTGCCACCAGTGATATGAGCTCCTACAATGAGCAGTTCTTC.

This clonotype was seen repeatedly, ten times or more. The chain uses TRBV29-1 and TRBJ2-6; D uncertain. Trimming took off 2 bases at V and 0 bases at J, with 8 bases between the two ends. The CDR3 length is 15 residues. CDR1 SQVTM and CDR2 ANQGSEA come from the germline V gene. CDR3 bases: TGCAGCGTTGAAAGGGAAGACTCTGGGGCCAACGTCCTGACTTTC. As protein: CSVEREDSGANVLTF.

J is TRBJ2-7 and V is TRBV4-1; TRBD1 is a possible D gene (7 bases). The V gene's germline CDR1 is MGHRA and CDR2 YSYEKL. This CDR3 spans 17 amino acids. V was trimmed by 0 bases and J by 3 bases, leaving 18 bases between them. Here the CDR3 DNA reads TGCGCCAGCAGCCAAGAACTGGAGGCGGGACAGCACTACGAGCAGTACTTC. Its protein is CASSQELEAGQHYEQYF.

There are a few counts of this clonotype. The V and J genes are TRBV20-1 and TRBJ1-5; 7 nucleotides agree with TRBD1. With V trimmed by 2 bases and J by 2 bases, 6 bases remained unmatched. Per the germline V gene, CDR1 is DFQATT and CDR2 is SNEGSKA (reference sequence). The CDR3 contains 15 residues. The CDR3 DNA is TGCAGTGCTAGATTAGGGGGCGAGGGCAATCAGCCCCAGCATTTT. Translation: CSARLGGEGNQPQHF.

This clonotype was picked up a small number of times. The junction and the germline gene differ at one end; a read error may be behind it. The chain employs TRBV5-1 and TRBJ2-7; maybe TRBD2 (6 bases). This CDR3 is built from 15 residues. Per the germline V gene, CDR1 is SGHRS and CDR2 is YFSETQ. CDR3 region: CASSPAGTYSYEQYF. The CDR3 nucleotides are TGTGCCAGCAGCCCCGCTGGGACTTACTCCTACGAGCAGTACTTC. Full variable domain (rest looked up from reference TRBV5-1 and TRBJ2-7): KAGVTQTPRYLIKTRGQQVTLSCSPISGHRSVSWYQQTPGQGLQFLFEYFSETQRNKGNFPGRFSGRQFSNSRSEMNVSTLELGDSALYLCASSPAGTYSYEQYFGPGTRLTVT.

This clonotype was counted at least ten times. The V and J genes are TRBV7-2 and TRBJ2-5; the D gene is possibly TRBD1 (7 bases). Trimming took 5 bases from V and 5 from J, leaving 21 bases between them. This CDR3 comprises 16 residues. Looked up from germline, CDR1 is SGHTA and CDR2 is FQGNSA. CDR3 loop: CASSPSWGAGGETQYF. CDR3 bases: TGTGCCAGCAGCCCCTCATGGGGCGCAGGGGGGGAGACCCAGTACTTC.

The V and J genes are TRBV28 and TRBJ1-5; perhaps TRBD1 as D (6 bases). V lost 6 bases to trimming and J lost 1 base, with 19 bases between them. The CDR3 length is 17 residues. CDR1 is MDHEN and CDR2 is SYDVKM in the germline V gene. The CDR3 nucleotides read TGTGCCAGCAGAGTCCCTAGGGGGGAGGACAGCAATCAGCCCCAGCATTTT. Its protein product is CASRVPRGEDSNQPQHF.

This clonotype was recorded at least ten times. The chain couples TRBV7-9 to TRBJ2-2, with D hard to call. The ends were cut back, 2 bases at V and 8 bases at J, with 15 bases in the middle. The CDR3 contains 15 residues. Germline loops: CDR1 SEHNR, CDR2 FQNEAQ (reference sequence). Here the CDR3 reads CASSLRDADKGELFF. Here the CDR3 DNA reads TGTGCCAGCAGCTTAAGGGATGCTGACAAAGGGGAGCTGTTTTTT.

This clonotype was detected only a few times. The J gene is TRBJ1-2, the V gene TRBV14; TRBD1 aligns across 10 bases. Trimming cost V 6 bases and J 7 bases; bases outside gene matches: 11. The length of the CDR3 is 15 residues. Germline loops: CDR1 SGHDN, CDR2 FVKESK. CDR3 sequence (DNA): TGTGCCAGCAGACCAACAGACAGGGGGCTTGGTGGCTACACCTTC. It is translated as CASRPTDRGLGGYTF.

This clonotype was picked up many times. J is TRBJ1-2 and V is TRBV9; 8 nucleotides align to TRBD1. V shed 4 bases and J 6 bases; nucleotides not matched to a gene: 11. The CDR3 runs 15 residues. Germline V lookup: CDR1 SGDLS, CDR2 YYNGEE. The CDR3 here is CASSTRDRSFDGYTF. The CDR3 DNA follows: TGTGCCAGCAGCACAAGGGACAGGTCCTTCGATGGCTACACCTTC.

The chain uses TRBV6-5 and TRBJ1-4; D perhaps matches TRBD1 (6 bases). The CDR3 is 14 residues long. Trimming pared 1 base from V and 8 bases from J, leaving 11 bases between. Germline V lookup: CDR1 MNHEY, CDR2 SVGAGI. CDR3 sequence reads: CASSYYRQGEKLFF. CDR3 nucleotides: TGTGCCAGCAGTTACTACCGGCAGGGGGAAAAACTGTTTTTT.

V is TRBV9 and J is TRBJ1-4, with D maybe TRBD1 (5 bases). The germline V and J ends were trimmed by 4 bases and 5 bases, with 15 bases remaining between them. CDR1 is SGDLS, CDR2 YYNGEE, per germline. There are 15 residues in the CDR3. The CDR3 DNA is TGTGCCAGCAGCCAAGATATTCGGGGGAATGAAAAACTGTTTTTT. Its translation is CASSQDIRGNEKLFF.

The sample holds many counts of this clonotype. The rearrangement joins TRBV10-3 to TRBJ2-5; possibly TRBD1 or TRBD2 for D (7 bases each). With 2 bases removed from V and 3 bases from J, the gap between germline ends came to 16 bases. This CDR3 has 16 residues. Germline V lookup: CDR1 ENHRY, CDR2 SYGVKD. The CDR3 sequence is CAISEGAGQRKETQYF. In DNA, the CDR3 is TGTGCCATCAGTGAGGGAGCGGGACAGAGGAAAGAGACCCAGTACTTC.

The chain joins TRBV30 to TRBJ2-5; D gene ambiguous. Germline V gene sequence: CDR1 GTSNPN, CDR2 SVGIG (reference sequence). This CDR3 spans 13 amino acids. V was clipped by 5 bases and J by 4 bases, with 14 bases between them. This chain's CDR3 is CAWGVAAIETQYF. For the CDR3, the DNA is TGTGCCTGGGGCGTCGCGGCCATAGAGACCCAGTACTTC. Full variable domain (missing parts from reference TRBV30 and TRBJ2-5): SQTIHQWPATLVQPVGSPLSLECTVEGTSNPNLYWYRQAAGRGLQLLFYSVGIGQISSEVPQNLSASRPQDRQFILSSKKLLLSDSGFYLCAWGVAAIETQYFGPGTRLLVL.

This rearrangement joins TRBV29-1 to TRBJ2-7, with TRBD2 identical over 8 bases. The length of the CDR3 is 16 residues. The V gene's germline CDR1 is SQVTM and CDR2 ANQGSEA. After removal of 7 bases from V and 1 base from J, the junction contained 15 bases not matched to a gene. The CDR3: CSAIGGGAGNSYEQYF. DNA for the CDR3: TGCAGCGCTATCGGGGGGGGAGCGGGAAATTCCTACGAGCAGTACTTC.

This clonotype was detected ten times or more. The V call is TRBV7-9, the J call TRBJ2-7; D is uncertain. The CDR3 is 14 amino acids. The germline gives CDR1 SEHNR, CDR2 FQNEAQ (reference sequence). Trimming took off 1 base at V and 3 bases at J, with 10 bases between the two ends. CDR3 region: CASSLVETLYEQYF. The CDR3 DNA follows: TGTGCCAGCAGCTTAGTAGAGACCCTCTACGAGCAGTACTTC. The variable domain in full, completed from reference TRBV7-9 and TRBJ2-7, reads DTGVSQNPRHKITKRGQNVTFRCDPISEHNRLYWYRQTLGQGPEFLTYFQNEAQLEKSRLLSDRFSAERPKGSFSTLEIQRTEQGDSAMYLCASSLVETLYEQYFGPGTRLTVT.